This T cell receptor beta chain emerged from a study of T cells after yellow fever vaccination. For the study at large: Fractions low in cell number were prepared with SMART-Seq v4 Ultra Low Input. Whole-study findings and limits: Abundant clonotypes from the bulk population could have been carried over as contaminants into FACS-sorted repertoires. A weaker secondary response peaked on day 5, the primary on day 15. It was a small share of clonotypes that appeared in both CD4 and CD8 compartments.

One entry per CDR3 protein, called by TCRdb with MiXCR from the 5' RACE reads. The table shows approximately 510,000 distinct CDR3 sequences, with 20% to 25% occurring only once. V was pared by 0 bases and J by 6 bases, with 13 bases between. From germline, CDR1 is SGHRS and CDR2 YFSETQ. This CDR3 has 14 amino acids. This clonotype was detected only a few times. Its specificity is unknown. Sequencing used PBMCs, obtained approximately 22 days after the first yellow fever vaccination. The V call is TRBV5-1, the J call TRBJ2-7; D possibly corresponds to TRBD1 (6 bases). The clonotype was recovered from a man aged 18 to 29 who received the YFV17D yellow fever vaccine. CDR3: CASSLGQGTGEQYF. CDR3 sequence (DNA): TGCGCCAGCAGCTTGGGTCAGGGGACGGGCGAGCAGTACTTC.